These 22 T cell receptor beta chains originate from one sample sequenced in a study of T-cell reconstitution after alpha-beta-depleted transplantation in children. The TCRbeta library was prepared with unique molecular identifiers. TCRdb re-called the PCR reads through MiXCR, storing one row per CDR3 protein. Of hundreds of thousands of distinct CDR3 sequences in the sample, 23% are singletons; the top ten hold around 14%. Sequencing used PBMCs, mostly from graft donor cells, obtained 360 days after TCRalphabeta/CD19-depleted stem cell transplant. These receptors were collected from a boy in the first two years of life who had a stem cell transplant for acute myeloid leukemia, so the T cells may come from the graft donor.

The table lists this clonotype with many counts. The V gene is TRBV28, the J gene TRBJ2-5; unclear D gene. Trimming removed 4 bases at V and 5 bases at J, with 11 bases between. The length of the CDR3 is 13 residues. From germline, CDR1 is MDHEN and CDR2 SYDVKM. CDR3: CASSYGLEETQYF. The CDR3 DNA follows: TGTGCCAGCAGTTACGGGCTCGAGGAGACCCAGTACTTC.

This clonotype came up many times. This chain connects TRBV28 to TRBJ1-3, with 7 nucleotides matching TRBD1. There are 18 residues in the CDR3. J lost 2 bases, V lost 3 bases, and 13 bases had no gene match. The germline gives CDR1 MDHEN, CDR2 SYDVKM. The CDR3: CASSLVLGGGSPGNTIYF. For the CDR3, the DNA is TGTGCCAGCAGTTTGGTGTTGGGAGGGGGCTCACCTGGAAACACCATATATTTT.

The CDR3 nucleotides read TGCAGCGCCCCGGGACAGGGAAGGGATGGCTACACCTTC. It yields the protein CSAPGQGRDGYTF. The rearrangement joins TRBV29-1 to TRBJ1-2, with 9 bases identical to TRBD1. This CDR3 spans 13 amino acids. Germline CDR1 and CDR2: SQVTM and ANQGSEA. With 7 bases clipped from V and 6 bases from J, the junction kept 9 bases outside the gene matches.

The V call is TRBV29-1, the J call TRBJ2-1; 8 bases are a match to TRBD1. The V segment lost 3 bases and the J segment 8 bases; nucleotides outside the gene matches: 9. This CDR3 is built from 14 residues. Germline V gene data show CDR1 as SQVTM and CDR2 as ANQGSEA. The CDR3 is CSVEKAGGADEQFF. In nucleotides, the CDR3 is TGCAGCGTTGAGAAGGCAGGGGGCGCGGATGAGCAGTTCTTC.

This chain's CDR3 is CASSQNTHRRQETQYF. The CDR3 nucleotides are TGCGCCAGCAGCCAAAATACCCACAGGAGACAAGAGACCCAGTACTTC. V usage is TRBV4-3 and J usage is TRBJ2-5; D is possibly TRBD1 (5 bases). The CDR3 consists of 16 residues. Trimming took off 2 bases at V and 2 bases at J, with 15 bases between the two ends. Germline V CDR1 and CDR2: LGHNA, YSLEER.

Only a few counts were recorded for this clonotype. The V call is TRBV20-1, the J call TRBJ2-7, with D unclear. The germline V gene has CDR1 DFQATT and CDR2 SNEGSKA (reference sequence). Trimming removed 0 bases at V and 6 bases at J, with 12 bases between. The CDR3 covers 13 residues. CDR3 protein: CSARDPYFGEQYF. The CDR3 DNA follows: TGCAGTGCTAGAGACCCATACTTCGGCGAGCAGTACTTC.

This chain joins TRBV6-5 and TRBJ2-3, with D uncertain. The CDR3 loop spans 13 amino acids. The V end lost 2 bases, the J end lost 2 bases, and 5 bases lay between the germline ends. Germline assignment: CDR1 MNHEY and CDR2 SVGAGI. The CDR3 sequence: CASSYGNTDTQYF. Written as DNA, the CDR3 is TGTGCCAGCAGTTACGGCAACACAGATACGCAGTATTTT.

The rearrangement links TRBV12-3 or TRBV12-4 to TRBJ2-1; 13 bases are a match to TRBD2. The CDR3 totals 15 residues. After removal of 6 bases from V and 10 bases from J, the junction contained 9 bases not matched to a gene. CDR3 bases: TGTGCCAGCAGCCCCACTAGCGGGGGGGCGTTGGAGCAGTTCTTC. It encodes CASSPTSGGALEQFF.

The chain links TRBV12-3 or TRBV12-4 to TRBJ1-1, with D perhaps matching TRBD1 (6 bases). V lost 7 bases and J 6 bases, leaving 18 bases between the germline ends. This CDR3 spans 14 amino acids. The CDR3 loop reads CASTPIWGQAEAFF. The CDR3 DNA is TGTGCCAGCACCCCAATATGGGGGCAGGCTGAAGCTTTCTTT.

The chain uses TRBV7-9 and TRBJ1-6; 8 bases map to TRBD1. J was trimmed by 9 bases and V by 5 bases; bases with no gene match: 9. Germline V CDR1 and CDR2: SEHNR, FQNEAQ (reference sequence). The CDR3 totals 15 residues. The CDR3 sequence: CASSVTGTGISPLHF. CDR3 in DNA: TGTGCCAGCAGCGTCACCGGGACAGGCATTTCACCCCTCCACTTT.

This clonotype appeared a few times. J is TRBJ2-1 and V is TRBV7-2, with D uncertain. Per germline, CDR1 SGHTA and CDR2 FQGNSA. CDR3 size: 14 residues. V was shortened by 7 bases and J by 7 bases, with 17 bases between the two germline ends. The CDR3 DNA sequence: TGTGCCAGCACTCCACCCCCCCTAGGAAATGAGCAGTTCTTC. Its translation: CASTPPPLGNEQFF.

This clonotype turned up a few times. The chain couples TRBV20-1 to TRBJ2-5; D is undetermined. This CDR3 is built from 16 residues. Trimming stripped 4 bases from V and 2 bases from J, with 20 bases between. CDR1 and CDR2 (germline): DFQATT, SNEGSKA (reference sequence). CDR3 residues: CSAKNPGPRRQETQYF. The CDR3 bases are TGCAGTGCTAAAAATCCCGGTCCTCGGCGGCAAGAGACCCAGTACTTC.

The J gene is TRBJ1-5, the V gene TRBV12-3 or TRBV12-4, with TRBD1 identical over 7 bases. The ends lost 5 bases at V and 1 base at J; junction bases unmatched: 8. This CDR3 has 16 amino acids. CDR3 in amino acids: CASSPTGTESNQPQHF. Written as DNA, the CDR3 is TGTGCCAGCAGTCCCACCGGGACAGAAAGCAATCAGCCCCAGCATTTT.

The chain combines TRBV5-1 with TRBJ1-2; possibly TRBD1 for D (6 bases). Germline assignment: CDR1 SGHRS and CDR2 YFSETQ. CDR3 length equals 15 residues. The V gene lost 4 bases and the J gene lost 4 bases, with 17 bases spanning the gap. DNA for the CDR3: TGCGCCAGCAGCGGATCAGGGGAGGATGCCTATGGCTACACCTTC. As protein: CASSGSGEDAYGYTF.

The chain links TRBV7-9 to TRBJ2-3; a weak D match, TRBD2 (6 bases). CDR3 length: 17 residues. Trimming removed 5 bases at V and 1 base at J, with 19 bases between. The germline V gene encodes CDR1 SEHNR and CDR2 FQNEAQ (reference sequence). The chain's CDR3 is CASSPTREAGRTDTQYF. The CDR3 DNA is TGTGCCAGCAGCCCGACACGCGAGGCGGGGCGCACAGATACGCAGTATTTT.

In this sample, this clonotype turned up many times. The chain links TRBV5-8 to TRBJ2-2; possible D gene TRBD2, 5 bases. Trimming shortened V by 2 bases and J by 1 base, and 12 bases separated the two germline ends. The CDR3 extends over 16 amino acids. The germline V gene encodes CDR1 SGHTS and CDR2 YDEGEE. Here the CDR3 DNA reads TGTGCCAGCAGCTTCGGGATTGCGGGGAACACCGGGGAGCTGTTTTTT. Its protein product is CASSFGIAGNTGELFF.

This clonotype was detected a few times. V and J are TRBV7-2 and TRBJ1-1; the D gene is possibly TRBD1 (5 bases). The germline V gene encodes CDR1 SGHTA and CDR2 FQGNSA. With 5 bases removed from V and 3 bases from J, the gap between germline ends came to 19 bases. The CDR3 covers 16 residues. The CDR3 protein is CASSTMTGGGYTEAFF. The CDR3, as DNA: TGTGCCAGCAGCACAATGACCGGGGGTGGATACACTGAAGCTTTCTTT.

The chain links TRBV19 to TRBJ2-2; D possibly corresponds to TRBD1 (5 bases). Per germline, CDR1 LNHDA and CDR2 SQIVND (reference sequence). V lost 8 bases and J 7 bases, leaving 8 bases between the germline ends. The CDR3 totals 11 residues. The CDR3 nucleotides are TGTGCCAGTCTGCAGGGCGGGGAGCTGTTTTTT. Residues: CASLQGGELFF.

This clonotype showed up many times. The chain's CDR3 is CSALTSSSYEQYF. As DNA, the CDR3 is TGCAGTGCGCTGACTAGCTCAAGCTACGAGCAGTACTTC. The chain recombines TRBV20-1 with TRBJ2-7; 7 nucleotides line up with TRBD2. The length of the CDR3 is 13 residues. CDR1 DFQATT and CDR2 SNEGSKA come from the germline V gene (reference sequence). V shed 6 bases, J shed 3 bases, and the junction held 8 bases outside the gene matches.

J is TRBJ1-3 and V is TRBV6-1; 7 bases are shared with TRBD1. Unmatched junction bases numbered 15, after V lost 6 bases and J lost 4 bases. The CDR3 spans 17 residues. Germline CDR1 reads MNHNS; CDR2 reads SASEGT. The CDR3 reads CASSFLQGQLLGNTIYF. In nucleotides, the CDR3 is TGTGCCAGCAGCTTTCTGCAGGGACAGTTACTAGGAAACACCATATATTTT.

This clonotype appeared a few times. V is TRBV27 and J is TRBJ2-6, with 9 bases identical to TRBD2. This CDR3 contains 18 residues. V lost 7 bases and J lost 0; bases outside the gene matches: 10. CDR1 is MNHEY and CDR2 is SMNVEV in the germline V gene (reference sequence). The CDR3 loop is CASTTLAGLLSGANVLTF. The CDR3 bases are TGTGCCAGCACCACTCTAGCGGGGCTACTCTCTGGGGCCAACGTCCTGACTTTC.

The V and J genes are TRBV5-1 and TRBJ2-1, with a tentative D call TRBD2 (6 bases). The ends were cut back, 4 bases at V and 6 bases at J, with 17 bases in the middle. The germline V gene encodes CDR1 SGHRS and CDR2 YFSETQ. This CDR3 is 15 amino acids long. The CDR3: CASSPWGGPGNEQFF. CDR3 DNA sequence: TGCGCCAGCAGCCCGTGGGGAGGCCCCGGCAATGAGCAGTTCTTC.